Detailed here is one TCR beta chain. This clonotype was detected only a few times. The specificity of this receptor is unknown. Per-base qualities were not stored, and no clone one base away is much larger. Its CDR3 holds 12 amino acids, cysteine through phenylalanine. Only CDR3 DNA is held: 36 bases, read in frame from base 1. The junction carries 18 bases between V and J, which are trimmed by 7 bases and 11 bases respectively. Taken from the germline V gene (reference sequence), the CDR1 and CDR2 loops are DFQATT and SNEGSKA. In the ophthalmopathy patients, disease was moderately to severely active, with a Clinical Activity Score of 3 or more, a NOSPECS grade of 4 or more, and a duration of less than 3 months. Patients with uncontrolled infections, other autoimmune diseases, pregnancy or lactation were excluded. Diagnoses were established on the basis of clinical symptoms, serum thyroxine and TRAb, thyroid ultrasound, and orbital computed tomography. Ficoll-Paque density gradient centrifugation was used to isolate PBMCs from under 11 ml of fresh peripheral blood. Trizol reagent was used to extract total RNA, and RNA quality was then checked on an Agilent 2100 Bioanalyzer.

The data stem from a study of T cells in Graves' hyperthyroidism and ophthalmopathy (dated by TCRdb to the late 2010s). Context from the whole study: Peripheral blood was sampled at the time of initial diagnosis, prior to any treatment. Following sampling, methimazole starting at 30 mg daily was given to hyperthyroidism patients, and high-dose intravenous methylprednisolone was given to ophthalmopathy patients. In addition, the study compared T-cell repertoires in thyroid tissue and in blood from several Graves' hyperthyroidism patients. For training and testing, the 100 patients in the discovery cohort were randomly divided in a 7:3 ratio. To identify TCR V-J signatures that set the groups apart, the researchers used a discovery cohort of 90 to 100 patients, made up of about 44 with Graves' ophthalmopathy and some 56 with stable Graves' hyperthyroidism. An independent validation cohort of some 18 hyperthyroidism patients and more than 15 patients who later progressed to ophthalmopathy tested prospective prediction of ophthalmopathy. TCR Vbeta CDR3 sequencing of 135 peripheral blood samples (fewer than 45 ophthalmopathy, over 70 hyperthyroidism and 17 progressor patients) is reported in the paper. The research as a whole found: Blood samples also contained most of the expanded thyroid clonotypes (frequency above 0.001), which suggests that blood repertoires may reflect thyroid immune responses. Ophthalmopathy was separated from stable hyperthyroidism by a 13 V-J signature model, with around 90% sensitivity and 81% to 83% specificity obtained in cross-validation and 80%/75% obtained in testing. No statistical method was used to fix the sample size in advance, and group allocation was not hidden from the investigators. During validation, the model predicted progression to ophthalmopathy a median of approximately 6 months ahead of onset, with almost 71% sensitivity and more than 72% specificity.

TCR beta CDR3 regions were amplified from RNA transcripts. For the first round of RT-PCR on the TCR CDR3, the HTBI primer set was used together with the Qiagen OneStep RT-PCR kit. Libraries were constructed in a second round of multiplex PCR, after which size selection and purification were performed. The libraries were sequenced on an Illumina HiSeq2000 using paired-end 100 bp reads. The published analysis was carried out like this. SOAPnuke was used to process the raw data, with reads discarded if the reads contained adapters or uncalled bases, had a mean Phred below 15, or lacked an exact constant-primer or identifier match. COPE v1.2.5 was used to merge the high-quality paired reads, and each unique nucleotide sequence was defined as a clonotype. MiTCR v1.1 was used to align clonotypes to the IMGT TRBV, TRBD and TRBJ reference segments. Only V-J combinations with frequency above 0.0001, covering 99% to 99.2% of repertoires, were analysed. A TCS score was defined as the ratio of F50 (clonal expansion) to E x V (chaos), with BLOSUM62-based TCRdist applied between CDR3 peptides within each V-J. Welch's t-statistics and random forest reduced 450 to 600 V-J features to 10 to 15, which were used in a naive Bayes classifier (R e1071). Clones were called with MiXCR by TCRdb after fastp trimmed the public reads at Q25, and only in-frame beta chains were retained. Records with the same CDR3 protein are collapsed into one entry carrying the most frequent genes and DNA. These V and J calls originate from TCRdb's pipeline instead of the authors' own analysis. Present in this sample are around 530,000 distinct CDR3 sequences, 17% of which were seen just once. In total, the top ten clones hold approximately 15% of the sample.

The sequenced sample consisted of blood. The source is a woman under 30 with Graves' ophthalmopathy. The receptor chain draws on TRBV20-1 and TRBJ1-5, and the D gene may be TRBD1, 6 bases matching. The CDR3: CSVGQGQSAQHF. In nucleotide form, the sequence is TGCAGTGTAGGTCAGGGACAATCAGCCCAGCATTTT.